Following are 19 T cell receptor beta chains from one sample sequenced in a study of OX40 agonist ivuxolimab in advanced cancers. Data came from immunoSEQ multiplex PCR; TCRdb stores just in-frame clones and leaves some out. The sample shows tens of thousands of clones, around nine tenths of them seen only once. Sequenced here: CD4+ or CD8+ T cells sorted from blood, sampled in a trial of the OX40 agonist ivuxolimab. The receptors stem from an adult with an advanced solid tumor such as melanoma, head and neck, liver or kidney cancer.

The chain uses TRBV28 and TRBJ1-4, with D hard to call. This CDR3 contains 14 residues. The V and J ends lost 3 bases and 4 bases respectively, with 9 bases between them. Germline V CDR1 and CDR2: MDHEN, SYDVKM. Here the CDR3 DNA reads TGTGCCAGCAGTTTTGGGCTTTATAATGAAAAACTGTTTTTT. Protein sequence: CASSFGLYNEKLFF.

The V gene is TRBV15, the J gene TRBJ1-1, with no clear D. V gave up 4 bases and J gave up 0 bases, with 12 bases separating them. CDR3 size: 15 residues. Germline CDR1 is LNHNV and CDR2 is YYDKDF (reference sequence). The CDR3 DNA reads as TGTGCCACCAGCAATGGAGTTGGAATGAACACTGAAGCTTTCTTT. Translation gives CATSNGVGMNTEAFF.

This chain links TRBV7-2 with TRBJ1-4; no reliable D call. This CDR3 is 15 amino acids long. The germline gives CDR1 SGHTA, CDR2 FQGNSA. V lost 5 bases and J 0 bases, leaving 10 bases between the germline ends. The CDR3 DNA follows: TGTGCCAGCAGCCCCCTAGGAACAACTAATGAAAAACTGTTTTTT. This encodes CASSPLGTTNEKLFF.

The chain couples TRBV10-2 to TRBJ2-1; D is ambiguous. Trimming shortened V by 2 bases and J by 7 bases, and 6 bases separated the two germline ends. Germline V CDR1 and CDR2: WSHSY, SAAADI. The CDR3 has 12 amino acids. Here the CDR3 reads CASSELWNEQFF. The DNA for the CDR3 is TGCGCCAGCAGTGAGCTGTGGAATGAGCAGTTCTTC.

The chain is built from TRBV11-1 and TRBJ2-7, with D hard to call. The CDR3 sequence is 13 residues long. CDR1 is SGHAT, CDR2 FQDESV, per germline (reference sequence). V lost 2 bases and J 5 bases, leaving 10 bases between the germline ends. Here the CDR3 DNA reads TGTGCCAGCAGCTTATTATTGGAGAACGAGCAGTACTTC. Its translation: CASSLLLENEQYF.

The chain uses TRBV9 and TRBJ2-3; TRBD2 matches at 10 bases. The V segment lost 0 bases and the J segment 5 bases; nucleotides outside the gene matches: 6. The CDR3 is made up of 16 amino acids. CDR1 and CDR2 (germline): SGDLS, YYNGEE. This CDR3 is CASSVEGTSAVDTQYF. DNA of the CDR3: TGTGCCAGCAGCGTAGAAGGGACTAGCGCTGTAGATACGCAGTATTTT.

The rearrangement uses TRBV6-4 and TRBJ2-5; 7 bases are shared with TRBD1. The germline gives CDR1 MRHNA, CDR2 SNTAGT. CDR3 length equals 13 residues. The V and J ends lost 7 bases and 3 bases, in that order; junction bases with no gene match: 5. The CDR3: CASNKGAEETQYF. In DNA form, the CDR3 reads TGTGCCAGCAACAAGGGGGCTGAAGAGACCCAGTACTTC.

The chain uses TRBV29-1 and TRBJ1-2; D is uncertain. CDR3 size: 12 residues. The V end was cut by 1 base, the J end by 1 base, with 4 bases between. Germline-derived CDR1 and CDR2 are SQVTM and ANQGSEA. The DNA for the CDR3 is TGCAGCGTTGAAGGTATTAACTATGGCTACACCTTC. Amino acid sequence: CSVEGINYGYTF.

J is TRBJ2-7 and V is TRBV4-1, with D perhaps given as TRBD1 or TRBD2 (5 bases each). Germline values: CDR1 MGHRA, CDR2 YSYEKL. V was shortened by 5 bases and J by 3 bases, with 14 bases between the two germline ends. This CDR3 is 14 amino acids long. CDR3: CASSVRDRSYEQYF. CDR3 bases: TGCGCCAGCAGCGTCCGGGACCGGAGCTACGAGCAGTACTTC.

This chain uses TRBV7-8 with TRBJ2-5, with TRBD1 as a possible D gene (5 bases). The germline V gene encodes CDR1 SGHVS and CDR2 FQNEAQ. The CDR3 has 15 amino acids. Trimming took off 1 base at V and 5 bases at J, with 14 bases between the two ends. CDR3 in amino acids: CASSLGPLGQETQYF. Here the CDR3 DNA reads TGTGCCAGCAGCTTAGGACCCCTGGGGCAGGAGACCCAGTACTTC.

V is TRBV10-2 and J is TRBJ2-5, with TRBD1 matching 9 bases. This CDR3 has 16 residues. The junction had 12 bases not matched to a gene; V was cut back by 5 bases and J by 5 bases. Germline loops: CDR1 WSHSY, CDR2 SAAADI. The CDR3 DNA sequence: TGCGCCAGCAGTCCTTGGACAGGGGCTTTGGGCGAGACCCAGTACTTC. This encodes CASSPWTGALGETQYF.

The chain links TRBV12-5 to TRBJ1-1, with 11 nucleotides matching TRBD1. The V segment lost 4 bases and the J segment 5 bases; nucleotides outside the gene matches: 12. The CDR3 runs to 17 residues. The germline CDR1 and CDR2 sequences are LGHNT and FRNRAP. The CDR3 is CASGWGTGGKMETEAFF. The CDR3 coding sequence is TGTGCTAGTGGTTGGGGGACAGGGGGAAAAATGGAGACTGAAGCTTTCTTT.

The chain joins TRBV27 to TRBJ2-7; D gene unclear. The length of the CDR3 is 13 residues. Germline loops: CDR1 MNHEY, CDR2 SMNVEV (reference sequence). Trimming took 5 bases from V and 7 from J, leaving 15 bases between them. The CDR3 bases are TGTGCCAGCAGTGCCCCGACCTTAGGGGAGCAGTACTTC. Encoded protein: CASSAPTLGEQYF.

V usage is TRBV19 and J usage is TRBJ2-1; D perhaps matches TRBD1 (6 bases). From germline, CDR1 is LNHDA and CDR2 SQIVND (reference sequence). V gave up 5 bases and J gave up 1 base, with 12 bases separating them. This CDR3 is 15 amino acids long. DNA of the CDR3: TGTGCCAGTAGTTTACAGACAGGTTCCTACAATGAGCAGTTCTTC. It codes for CASSLQTGSYNEQFF.

The V gene is TRBV7-9, the J gene TRBJ1-2; 8 bases are a match to TRBD1. The CDR3 length is 15 residues. Germline lookup yields CDR1 SEHNR and CDR2 FQNEAQ (reference sequence). The trim removed 5 bases at V and 4 bases at J, leaving 9 bases unmatched. This CDR3 is CASSRIGQGVYGYTF. The CDR3 nucleotides read TGTGCCAGCAGCCGCATAGGACAGGGTGTCTATGGCTACACCTTC.

This clone was found once. The rearrangement links TRBV2 to TRBJ2-6, with D maybe TRBD2 (7 bases). The V gene lost 7 bases and the J gene lost 0 bases, with 19 bases spanning the gap. This CDR3 spans 18 amino acids. Germline V gives CDR1 SNHLY, CDR2 FYNNEI. The CDR3 protein is CASNDRGAYYSGANVLTF. CDR3 DNA: TGTGCCAGCAACGACCGGGGGGCATATTACTCTGGGGCCAACGTCCTGACTTTC. Looking up the rest from reference TRBV2 and TRBJ2-6 gives the full variable domain: EPEVTQTPSHQVTQMGQEVILRCVPISNHLYFYWYRQILGQKVEFLVSFYNNEISEKSEIFDDQFSVERPDGSNFTLKIRSTKLEDSAMYFCASNDRGAYYSGANVLTFGAGSRLTVL.

The CDR3 DNA is TGTGCCAGTAGTCTCGGGACAAAACCCTACGAGCAGTACTTC. This codes for CASSLGTKPYEQYF. This chain joins TRBV19 and TRBJ2-7, with D tentatively TRBD1 (6 bases). With 5 bases removed from V and 2 bases from J, the gap between germline ends came to 13 bases. The germline V gene encodes CDR1 LNHDA and CDR2 SQIVND (reference sequence). There are 14 residues in the CDR3. The entire variable domain, with the rest obtained from reference TRBV19 and TRBJ2-7, is as follows: DGGITQSPKYLFRKEGQNVTLSCEQNLNHDAMYWYRQDPGQGLRLIYYSQIVNDFQKGDIAEGYSVSREKKESFPLTVTSAQKNPTAFYLCASSLGTKPYEQYFGPGTRLTVT.

This rearrangement joins TRBV4-1 to TRBJ1-2, with D maybe TRBD1 (6 bases). From germline, CDR1 is MGHRA and CDR2 YSYEKL. Trimming pared 1 base from V and 3 bases from J, leaving 21 bases between. This CDR3 spans 18 amino acids. Written as DNA, the CDR3 is TGCGCCAGCAGCCAAGGCGCCGTGGGGACATCGGCCTACTATGGCTACACCTTC. It yields the protein CASSQGAVGTSAYYGYTF.

CDR3 sequence (DNA): TGTGCCAGCAGCTTATCCGAGACCCAGTACTTC. This gives the protein CASSLSETQYF. The chain links TRBV5-5 to TRBJ2-5; no firm D call. V dropped 2 bases and J dropped 5 bases, with 4 bases sitting between them. The CDR3 is 11 amino acids. Germline V gene lookup returns CDR1 SGHKS and CDR2 YYEKEE (reference sequence).